The 26 T cell receptor beta chains given below trace back to one sample, sequenced in a study of T cell responses to AZD1222 COVID-19 vaccine. Measured with immunoSEQ multiplex PCR; TCRdb has only the in-frame clones, and not every one. The table shows about 270,000 clones, with approximately 94% occurring only once. The source material was peripheral blood, sampled 28 days after the second AZD1222 dose. These receptors originate from an adult who received the AZD1222 COVID-19 vaccine.

V is TRBV19 and J is TRBJ1-3, with 9 nucleotides matching TRBD1. Looked up from germline, CDR1 is LNHDA and CDR2 is SQIVND (reference sequence). Unmatched junction bases numbered 2, after V lost 7 bases and J lost 1 base. This CDR3 region has 14 residues. The CDR3 protein is CASKDRGSGNTIYF. The CDR3 DNA follows: TGTGCCAGTAAGGACAGGGGATCTGGAAACACCATATATTTT.

The J gene is TRBJ2-2, the V gene TRBV7-9, with TRBD1 matching over 10 bases. The CDR3 covers 15 residues. J lost 10 bases, V lost 5 bases, and 10 bases had no gene match. In germline, CDR1 is SEHNR, CDR2 FQNEAQ (reference sequence). The DNA for the CDR3 is TGTGCCAGCAGCCAGTGGGACAGGGGTACCCAGGAGCTGTTTTTT. It translates to CASSQWDRGTQELFF. The whole variable domain, remainder taken from reference TRBV7-9 and TRBJ2-2, is DTGVSQNPRHKITKRGQNVTFRCDPISEHNRLYWYRQTLGQGPEFLTYFQNEAQLEKSRLLSDRFSAERPKGSFSTLEIQRTEQGDSAMYLCASSQWDRGTQELFFGEGSRLTVL.

The chain is built from TRBV11-1 and TRBJ2-7; TRBD1 aligns across 7 bases. The CDR3 contains 14 residues. CDR1 SGHAT and CDR2 FQDESV come from the germline V gene (reference sequence). V lost 5 bases to trimming and J lost 3 bases; unmatched junction nucleotides: 7. CDR3: CASSLDRALYEQYF. For the CDR3, the DNA is TGTGCCAGCAGCCTCGACAGGGCCCTCTACGAGCAGTACTTC.

This clone has a handful of counts. The V and J genes are TRBV4-3 and TRBJ2-1, with TRBD2 matching 8 bases. Germline V gene sequence: CDR1 LGHNA, CDR2 YSLEER. CDR3 length equals 17 residues. Trimming took 4 bases from V and 4 from J; bases not matched to a gene: 12. CDR3 residues: CASSLYHGSGGYNEQFF. The CDR3 DNA reads as TGCGCCAGCAGCCTTTACCACGGATCGGGAGGGTACAATGAGCAGTTCTTC.

V gene TRBV5-1 combines with J gene TRBJ1-5, with a weak D call TRBD1 (6 bases). Germline V lookup: CDR1 SGHRS, CDR2 YFSETQ. V lost 4 bases and J lost 1, with 9 bases in between. The CDR3 sequence is 14 residues long. CDR3 nucleotides: TGCGCCAGCAGCGAGGGGGGGAGCAATCAGCCCCAGCATTTT. As protein: CASSEGGSNQPQHF.

The table lists this clone with a count of one. In DNA form, the CDR3 reads TGTGCCAGCAGTCCCCGTACCTCTGGAAACACCATATATTTT. It is translated as CASSPRTSGNTIYF. The chain joins TRBV27 to TRBJ1-3; no clear D gene. Germline CDR1 and CDR2: MNHEY and SMNVEV (reference sequence). V lost 5 bases, J lost 0 bases, and 8 bases lay in between. This CDR3 contains 14 residues.

The chain is built from TRBV9 and TRBJ2-1; no definite D call. Germline V lookup: CDR1 SGDLS, CDR2 YYNGEE. CDR3 length: 15 residues. V gave up 0 bases and J gave up 0 bases, with 7 bases separating them. The CDR3 DNA reads as TGTGCCAGCAGCGTAGAGCCCAGCTCCTACAATGAGCAGTTCTTC. Translated: CASSVEPSSYNEQFF.

The rearrangement uses TRBV11-2 and TRBJ2-7; possibly TRBD1 for D (6 bases). CDR1 and CDR2 from the germline V gene are SGHAT and FQNNGV. The CDR3 contains 14 residues. Trimming removed 5 bases at V and 5 bases at J, with 16 bases between. DNA for the CDR3: TGTGCCAGCAGCCCCCCCACGGACAGAGACGAGCAGTACTTC. Residues: CASSPPTDRDEQYF.

The chain is built from TRBV23-1 and TRBJ2-7; TRBD1 matches 10 bases. TRBV23-1 is an open reading frame whose function is uncertain. The CDR3 is made up of 16 amino acids. V lost 3 bases, J lost 4 bases, and 9 bases stayed unmatched. The CDR3 sequence is CASSQSTGQGLYEQYF. CDR3 bases: TGCGCCAGCAGTCAGTCCACGGGACAGGGGTTATACGAGCAGTACTTC.

The rearrangement uses TRBV5-1 and TRBJ1-2; D may be TRBD1 (6 bases). V lost 3 bases to trimming and J lost 0 bases, with 9 bases between them. The CDR3 runs to 14 residues. The germline gives CDR1 SGHRS, CDR2 YFSETQ. The CDR3 DNA sequence: TGCGCCAGCAGCTCATCAGGGGCTAACTATGGCTACACCTTC. Its protein product is CASSSSGANYGYTF.

The chain recombines TRBV3-1 (or the pseudogene TRBV3-2) with TRBJ2-1; D assignment may be TRBD1 or TRBD2 (5 bases each). Trimming took off 0 bases at V and 6 bases at J, with 12 bases between the two ends. CDR3 length: 15 residues. Germline-derived CDR1 and CDR2 are LGHDT and YNNKEL (reference sequence). This CDR3 is CASSQDLRDPNEQFF. Here the CDR3 DNA reads TGTGCCAGCAGCCAAGATCTCCGGGACCCCAATGAGCAGTTCTTC.

The CDR3 protein is CASTKSGTRNEKLFF. CDR3 sequence (DNA): TGTGCCAGCACTAAGTCGGGCACCAGGAATGAAAAACTGTTTTTT. The rearrangement uses TRBV19 and TRBJ1-4; D is unresolved. This CDR3 contains 15 residues. V lost 9 bases to trimming and J lost 5 bases, with 19 bases between them. Germline lookup yields CDR1 LNHDA and CDR2 SQIVND (reference sequence).

The V gene is TRBV25-1, the J gene TRBJ2-1; TRBD2 matches at 8 bases. Germline V gives CDR1 MGHDK, CDR2 SYGVNS. V was clipped by 3 bases and J by 2 bases; unmatched bases: 9. This CDR3 spans 17 amino acids. The CDR3 here is CASSDGLAGRTYNEQFF. CDR3 sequence (DNA): TGTGCCAGCAGTGACGGTTTAGCGGGGCGTACCTACAATGAGCAGTTCTTC.

This chain uses TRBV27 with TRBJ1-2; D possibly corresponds to TRBD1 (5 bases). The V gene lost 3 bases and the J gene lost 4 bases, with 9 bases spanning the gap. The CDR3 totals 13 residues. Germline CDR1 is MNHEY and CDR2 is SMNVEV (reference sequence). In DNA form, the CDR3 reads TGTGCCAGCAGTTTCGGGGGAGGCTATGGCTACACCTTC. Translating it yields CASSFGGGYGYTF.

The chain uses TRBV2 and TRBJ1-2; 8 nucleotides align to TRBD1. The CDR3 contains 13 residues. V lost 5 bases, J lost 5 bases, and 4 bases stayed unmatched. CDR1 SNHLY and CDR2 FYNNEI come from the germline V gene. The CDR3 region is CASSPRTGYGYTF. CDR3 nucleotide sequence: TGTGCCAGCAGTCCAAGGACAGGGTATGGCTACACCTTC.

V and J are TRBV20-1 and TRBJ1-1; the D is unclear. Germline CDR1 and CDR2: DFQATT and SNEGSKA (reference sequence). The CDR3 is made up of 11 amino acids. For the CDR3, the DNA is TGCAGCCTGTGGCCGAACACTGAAGCTTTCTTT. This codes for CSLWPNTEAFF.

The chain is built from TRBV28 and TRBJ1-3; unclear D gene. The CDR3 loop spans 13 amino acids. V was shortened by 6 bases and J by 3 bases, with 9 bases between the two germline ends. Germline V lookup: CDR1 MDHEN, CDR2 SYDVKM. The CDR3 DNA is TGTGCCAGCAGGGAACCTAATGGAAACACCATATATTTT. This translates into CASREPNGNTIYF.

The chain recombines TRBV18 with TRBJ2-7, with D possibly TRBD2 on 6 matching bases. Looked up from germline, CDR1 is KGHSH and CDR2 is LQKENI. CDR3 size: 14 residues. Trimming stripped 6 bases from V and 2 bases from J, with 14 bases between. The CDR3 loop is CASSLGGPTYEQYF. The CDR3 nucleotides read TGTGCCAGCTCCCTTGGAGGGCCTACCTACGAGCAGTACTTC.

The chain joins TRBV27 to TRBJ2-3; perhaps D is TRBD1 or TRBD2 (5 bases each). The V end was cut by 6 bases, the J end by 12 bases, with 13 bases between. The CDR3 sequence is 11 residues long. Germline lookup yields CDR1 MNHEY and CDR2 SMNVEV (reference sequence). CDR3 in DNA: TGTGCCAGCAGATACGGGACGGACCAGTATTTT. Protein sequence: CASRYGTDQYF.

The genes are TRBV5-1 and TRBJ2-1; TRBD2 matches 9 bases. The ends lost 4 bases at V and 9 bases at J; junction bases unmatched: 11. Germline V lookup: CDR1 SGHRS, CDR2 YFSETQ. The CDR3 totals 15 residues. The CDR3 here is CASSPPERGDGEQFF. The CDR3 DNA reads as TGCGCCAGCAGCCCCCCGGAGCGGGGGGACGGTGAGCAGTTCTTC.

The chain couples TRBV28 to TRBJ1-1, with a tentative D call TRBD1 (5 bases). Between the trimmed V and J ends, which lost 6 bases and 4 bases, there was a span of 12 bases. Germline V gene sequence: CDR1 MDHEN, CDR2 SYDVKM. There are 13 residues in the CDR3. DNA of the CDR3: TGTGCCAGCAGCAGGGAGATTGGCACTGAAGCTTTCTTT. Translation: CASSREIGTEAFF.

The chain combines TRBV5-1 with TRBJ2-1, with D hard to call. The germline CDR1 and CDR2 sequences are SGHRS and YFSETQ. The CDR3 has 13 amino acids. The V gene lost 4 bases and the J gene lost 5 bases, with 10 bases spanning the gap. The CDR3 nucleotides read TGCGCCAGCAGCCCCTCCGCGGACAATGAGCAGTTCTTC. It codes for CASSPSADNEQFF.

This chain uses TRBV18 with TRBJ1-4, with D tentatively TRBD1 (5 bases). The V gene's germline CDR1 is KGHSH and CDR2 LQKENI. V was trimmed by 3 bases and J by 7 bases, leaving 15 bases between them. CDR3 size: 15 residues. CDR3 region: CASSPTWPGVEKLFF. CDR3 bases: TGTGCCAGCTCACCTACGTGGCCGGGGGTTGAAAAACTGTTTTTT.

V is TRBV27 and J is TRBJ2-3; D may match TRBD1 or TRBD2 (5 bases each). The germline V gene has CDR1 MNHEY and CDR2 SMNVEV (reference sequence). The CDR3 contains 15 residues. Trimming stripped 7 bases from V and 4 bases from J, with 18 bases between. Here the CDR3 reads CASTLEGRPSDTQYF. CDR3 nucleotides: TGTGCCAGCACCCTTGAGGGACGTCCCTCAGATACGCAGTATTTT.

This clone has just a few counts. The chain has TRBV14 and TRBJ1-1; no definite D call. V shed 3 bases and J shed 1 base, with 18 bases lying between them. From germline, CDR1 is SGHDN and CDR2 FVKESK. The CDR3 has 17 residues. The CDR3 DNA reads as TGTGCCAGCAGCCAGTTAGACGTTGTTTGGGGGAACACTGAAGCTTTCTTT. Translating it yields CASSQLDVVWGNTEAFF.

This chain joins TRBV10-3 and TRBJ1-1; unclear D gene. The germline V gene encodes CDR1 ENHRY and CDR2 SYGVKD. The CDR3 extends over 13 amino acids. The V end lost 5 bases, the J end lost 5 bases, and 12 bases lay between the germline ends. CDR3 protein: CAISYHMLTEAFF. The CDR3, as DNA: TGTGCCATCAGTTACCACATGTTGACTGAAGCTTTCTTT.